These T cell receptor beta chains were read from a single sample in a study of T-cell reconstitution after alpha-beta-depleted transplantation in children. MiXCR was run by TCRdb on the PCR reads, yielding one entry per CDR3 protein. The sample gives almost 600,000 distinct CDR3 sequences, roughly 30% of which show up once; less than 40% is in the top ten. Sequences were derived from PBMCs, sampled before TCRalphabeta/CD19-depleted stem cell transplant. The receptors derive from a boy younger than two with Wiskott-Aldrich syndrome, due to receive a stem cell transplant. The CDR3 runs from the conserved cysteine through the conserved F or W. D genes are given only for firm matches. Clone size is shown for a subset of rows, as once, few, many or a class of expanded clone.

>TRBJ1-4|.|.|TRBV29-1
TGCAGCGGCAGGGAGACCTATAATGAAAAACTGTTTTTT
CSGRETYNEKLFF
>TRBJ1-6|.|.|TRBV12-3/TRBV12-4
TGTGCCAGCAGCCCAACCGGGGATACCCTCCACTTT
CASSPTGDTLHF
>TRBJ2-1|.|.|TRBV20-1
TGCAGTGCCACGAGCGGAGGCGGCAATGAGCAGTTCTTC
CSATSGGGNEQFF
>TRBJ1-2|TRBD1|.|TRBV18
TGTGCCAGCTCACCACTCGGACAGGGGGACATAATCTATGGCTACACCTTC
CASSPLGQGDIIYGYTF
>TRBJ2-2|.|.|TRBV4-2
TGTGCCAGCAGCCAACTTCGGACTAAAAACACCGGGGAGCTGTTTTTT
CASSQLRTKNTGELFF
>TRBJ2-5|.|.|TRBV24-1
TGTGCCACCAGTGATTGGACTAACCAAGAGACCCAGTACTTC
CATSDWTNQETQYF
>TRBJ2-3|.|.|TRBV4-2
TGTGCCAGCAGCCAACCCGGGGATACGCAGTATTTT
CASSQPGDTQYF
>TRBJ2-7|.|.|TRBV9
TGTGCCAGCAGCGTAGAACTAAACAACGAGCAGTACTTC
CASSVELNNEQYF
>TRBJ2-1|TRBD1|.|TRBV7-3
TGTGCCAGCAGCAAGGGACAGGCTTACAATGAGCAGTTCTTC
CASSKGQAYNEQFF
>TRBJ1-2|.|few|TRBV7-9
TGTGCCAGCTCCACGGCCACAGACTACTATGGCTACACCTTC
CASSTATDYYGYTF
>TRBJ2-7|.|.|TRBV5-1
TGCGCCAGCAGCTACCTACAGGGATCCGGCTACGAGCAGTACTTC
CASSYLQGSGYEQYF
>TRBJ2-5|.|few|TRBV20-1
TGCAGTGCTAGAGATGCCCTGGGCGAGACCCAGTACTTC
CSARDALGETQYF
>TRBJ2-1|.|.|TRBV9
TGTGCCAGCAGCGTAGCTGGGAAGAATGAGCAGTTCTTC
CASSVAGKNEQFF
>TRBJ2-5|TRBD2|.|TRBV6-2/TRBV6-3
TGTGCCAGCAGTCGACGAGCGGGATTAAAAGAGACCCAGTACTTC
CASSRRAGLKETQYF
>TRBJ2-1|TRBD1|few|TRBV5-1
TGCGCCAGCAGCTCAAACCGGGACAGAGGCTCCTACAATGAGCAGTTCTTC
CASSSNRDRGSYNEQFF
>TRBJ2-5|.|many|TRBV5-1
TGCGCCAGCAGCTTGGCCCCGGGTTCGCAAGAGACCCAGTACTTC
CASSLAPGSQETQYF
>TRBJ2-1|.|.|TRBV29-1
TGCAGCGTCGGAGAAAACCGGGGTTATGAGCAGTTCTTC
CSVGENRGYEQFF